The present entry profiles one TCR beta chain with its context. Its antigen is not identified. TCRdb itself ran the 5' RACE reads through MiXCR, one entry per CDR3 protein. The data contain around 240,000 distinct CDR3 sequences, around 6.6% of them singletons. The data were obtained in a study of identical twins. General study results and limits: Modeled out-of-frame TCR alpha sharing in monozygotic twins fell below observed levels.

These sequences were also reported in another study, on yellow fever vaccine responses in identical twins.

The sequence was collected from a woman under 30 in good health. Sequences were obtained from memory (CD45RO+) T cells sorted from blood.

CDR3 DNA: TGCAGTGCCCAGGGACTAGCGGGGCCAAACACCGGGGAGCTGTTTTTT. Its protein is CSAQGLAGPNTGELFF. This chain joins TRBV20-1 and TRBJ2-2; the match to TRBD2 covers 13 bases. The J segment lost 2 bases and the V segment lost 6 bases, leaving 6 bases of the junction unmatched. Per germline, CDR1 DFQATT and CDR2 SNEGSKA (reference sequence). The length of the CDR3 is 16 residues.